The 17 T cell receptor beta chains reported below all come from one sample, sequenced in a study of cytomegalovirus exposure and HLA in healthy donors. Vbeta (60) and Jbeta (13) primers were used in the PCR. TCRdb's copy holds only in-frame clones and misses some; the assay was immunoSEQ multiplex PCR. The sample includes about 140,000 clones, approximately 70% of them seen just once. The source material was PBMCs. The receptors come from a woman in her 40s in good health and CMV-seronegative.

V is TRBV19 and J is TRBJ1-1; D is undetermined. V gave up 3 bases and J gave up 0 bases, with 5 bases separating them. This CDR3 region has 13 residues. Germline V gene lookup returns CDR1 LNHDA and CDR2 SQIVND (reference sequence). The CDR3 nucleotides are TGTGCCAGTAGTATCGGGATGAACACTGAAGCTTTCTTT. Translation: CASSIGMNTEAFF. The full variable domain, in which reference TRBV19 and TRBJ1-1 provide the parts outside the CDR3, is DGGITQSPKYLFRKEGQNVTLSCEQNLNHDAMYWYRQDPGQGLRLIYYSQIVNDFQKGDIAEGYSVSREKKESFPLTVTSAQKNPTAFYLCASSIGMNTEAFFGQGTRLTVV.

The rearrangement uses TRBV4-2 and TRBJ2-1; 14 bases are a match to TRBD2. Germline V gene lookup returns CDR1 LGHNA and CDR2 YNFKEQ. This CDR3 has 15 residues. The J segment lost 5 bases and the V segment lost 4 bases, leaving 1 base of the junction unmatched. For the CDR3, the DNA is TGTGCCAGCAGCCCGGGACTAGCGGGGGACAATGAGCAGTTCTTC. Protein sequence: CASSPGLAGDNEQFF.

The chain couples TRBV2 to TRBJ2-5; perhaps TRBD2 as D (6 bases). Germline loops: CDR1 SNHLY, CDR2 FYNNEI. There are 20 residues in the CDR3. Trimming stripped 7 bases from V and 5 bases from J, with 35 bases between. Here the CDR3 DNA reads TGTGCCAGCAAGGAGCTCCGCATAGGGGCAGAAAGGAGGGTATGGGAGACCCAGTACTTC. Amino acids: CASKELRIGAERRVWETQYF.

V is TRBV13 and J is TRBJ1-4; 8 bases match TRBD1. The CDR3 runs 17 residues. The junction had 7 bases not matched to a gene; V was cut back by 3 bases and J by 1 base. Looked up from germline, CDR1 is PRHDT and CDR2 is FYEKMQ (reference sequence). The CDR3 is CASSFSTGGRTNEKLFF. The CDR3 DNA follows: TGTGCCAGCAGCTTCTCCACAGGGGGAAGAACTAATGAAAAACTGTTTTTT. Drawing the rest from reference TRBV13 and TRBJ1-4, the complete variable domain is AAGVIQSPRHLIKEKRETATLKCYPIPRHDTVYWYQQGPGQDPQFLISFYEKMQSDKGSIPDRFSAQQFSDYHSELNMSSLELGDSALYFCASSFSTGGRTNEKLFFGSGTQLSVL.

The chain recombines TRBV5-1 with TRBJ1-1; 9 bases are a match to TRBD1. Per germline, CDR1 SGHRS and CDR2 YFSETQ. Trimming took 1 base from V and 2 from J; bases not matched to a gene: 12. There are 18 residues in the CDR3. For the CDR3, the DNA is TGCGCCAGCAGCTTGTACTCTCTGGGGACAGGGTTTAACACTGAAGCTTTCTTT. Its protein product is CASSLYSLGTGFNTEAFF.

This clone was seen a few times. J is TRBJ1-1 and V is TRBV6-6; 10 bases line up with TRBD1. Germline-derived CDR1 and CDR2 are MNHNY and SVGAGI (reference sequence). The CDR3 is 16 amino acids. V was pared by 7 bases and J by 2 bases, with 10 bases of the junction left unmatched. In nucleotides, the CDR3 is TGTGCCAGCATTACCGACAGGGGGCCGGGAAACACTGAAGCTTTCTTT. Protein sequence: CASITDRGPGNTEAFF.

This clone was seen once. The rearrangement joins TRBV10-1 to TRBJ2-1, with D possibly TRBD1 on 5 matching bases. In germline, CDR1 is WNHNN, CDR2 SYGVQD (reference sequence). V was clipped by 3 bases and J by 9 bases, with 12 bases between them. This CDR3 spans 13 amino acids. This CDR3 is CASSDRTDSEQFF. In DNA, the CDR3 is TGCGCCAGCAGTGATAGGACCGACAGTGAGCAGTTCTTC.

The chain links TRBV6-1 to TRBJ1-1; D unclear. This CDR3 is built from 11 residues. CDR1 MNHNS and CDR2 SASEGT come from the germline V gene. V was pared by 10 bases and J by 7 bases, with 13 bases between. This chain's CDR3 is CAIHKPYEAFF. The DNA of the CDR3 is TGTGCCATCCACAAACCATATGAAGCTTTCTTT.

The J gene is TRBJ2-5, the V gene TRBV7-3, with a possible D match to TRBD2 (6 bases). CDR1 and CDR2 from the germline V gene are SGHTA and FQGTGA. The CDR3 is 14 residues long. Trimming pared 5 bases from V and 1 base from J, leaving 11 bases between. This CDR3 reads CASSPGTSQETQYF. CDR3 sequence (DNA): TGTGCCAGCAGCCCAGGGACTTCCCAAGAGACCCAGTACTTC.

The chain uses TRBV5-1 and TRBJ1-2, with 7 nucleotides matching TRBD1. The CDR3 sequence is 15 residues long. The germline gives CDR1 SGHRS, CDR2 YFSETQ. V was pared by 3 bases and J by 1 base, with 6 bases of the junction left unmatched. CDR3 coding DNA: TGCGCCAGCAGCTGGACAGGAGATTTTAACTATGGCTACACCTTC. Protein product: CASSWTGDFNYGYTF.

The V call is TRBV19, the J call TRBJ1-2, with 8 bases matching TRBD1. Trimming took 3 bases from V and 4 from J; bases not matched to a gene: 7. There are 15 residues in the CDR3. From germline, CDR1 is LNHDA and CDR2 SQIVND (reference sequence). The CDR3 protein is CASSISGQVVYGYTF. As DNA, the CDR3 is TGTGCCAGTAGTATCTCGGGACAGGTGGTCTATGGCTACACCTTC.

The chain has TRBV11-1 and TRBJ2-1; 9 nucleotides line up with TRBD2. Unmatched junction bases numbered 10, after V lost 5 bases and J lost 5 bases. The CDR3 covers 16 residues. Germline CDR1 reads SGHAT; CDR2 reads FQDESV (reference sequence). The CDR3 reads CASSRPTGTSNNEQFF. The CDR3 DNA reads TGTGCCAGCAGCCGACCAACCGGGACTAGCAACAATGAGCAGTTCTTC.

This clone was seen a handful of times. The J gene is TRBJ2-7, the V gene TRBV6-6; TRBD2 aligns across 7 bases. CDR1 and CDR2 from the germline V gene are MNHNY and SVGAGI (reference sequence). CDR3 length: 12 residues. J was trimmed by 6 bases and V by 9 bases; bases with no gene match: 8. The CDR3 region has the DNA TGTGCCAGTTGGGGGGGATTGCGCGAGCAGTACTTC. Amino acids: CASWGGLREQYF.

This clone was detected only once. The V call is TRBV7-3, the J call TRBJ1-3; weak D call: TRBD1 (6 bases). The V gene lost 1 base and the J gene lost 4 bases, with 11 bases spanning the gap. The CDR3 is made up of 15 amino acids. Germline lookup yields CDR1 SGHTA and CDR2 FQGTGA. The CDR3: CASSLMSGVGNTIYF. The CDR3 DNA reads TGTGCCAGCAGCTTAATGTCAGGGGTCGGAAACACCATATATTTT.

This chain uses TRBV6-5 with TRBJ1-1; D is ambiguous. Trimming took off 7 bases at V and 4 bases at J, with 13 bases between the two ends. The CDR3 sequence is 13 residues long. Germline values: CDR1 MNHEY, CDR2 SVGAGI. CDR3 in DNA: TGTGCCAGCACAGGATTTGGGCGCACTGAAGCTTTCTTT. It codes for CASTGFGRTEAFF.

The chain recombines TRBV4-2 with TRBJ1-4; the D is unclear. The CDR3 is 16 amino acids. In germline, CDR1 is LGHNA, CDR2 YNFKEQ. Trimming pared 1 base from V and 8 bases from J, leaving 17 bases between. The CDR3 DNA follows: TGTGCCAGCAGCCAAGGAGAGGGCCCGAGGTGGGAAAAACTGTTTTTT. It codes for CASSQGEGPRWEKLFF.

The chain is built from TRBV5-4 and TRBJ2-5; D call uncertain. Trimming removed 8 bases from V and 2 bases from J, with 16 bases in between. The CDR3 has 14 residues. The germline V gene encodes CDR1 SGHNT and CDR2 YYREEE (reference sequence). CDR3: CASLNSSRQETQYF. CDR3 in DNA: TGTGCCAGTCTTAACTCGAGCAGGCAAGAGACCCAGTACTTC.